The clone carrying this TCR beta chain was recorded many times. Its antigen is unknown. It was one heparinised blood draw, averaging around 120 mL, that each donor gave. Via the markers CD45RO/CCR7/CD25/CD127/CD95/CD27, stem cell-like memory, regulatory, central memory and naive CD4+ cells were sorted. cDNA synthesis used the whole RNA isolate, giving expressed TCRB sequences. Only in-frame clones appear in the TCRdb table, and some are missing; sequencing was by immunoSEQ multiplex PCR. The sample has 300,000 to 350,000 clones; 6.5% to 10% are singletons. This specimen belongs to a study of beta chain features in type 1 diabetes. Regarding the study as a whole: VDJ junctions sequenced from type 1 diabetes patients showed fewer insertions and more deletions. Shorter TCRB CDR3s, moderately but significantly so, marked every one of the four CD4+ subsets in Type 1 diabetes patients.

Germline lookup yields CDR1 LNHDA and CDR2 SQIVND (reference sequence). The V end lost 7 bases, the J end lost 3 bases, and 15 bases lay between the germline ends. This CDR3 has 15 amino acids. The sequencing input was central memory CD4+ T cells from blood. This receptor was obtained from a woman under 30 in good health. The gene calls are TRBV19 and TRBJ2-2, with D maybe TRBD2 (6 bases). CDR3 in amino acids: CASTLASTYTGELFF. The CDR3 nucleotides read TGTGCCAGTACTCTAGCGTCCACGTACACCGGGGAGCTGTTTTTT.